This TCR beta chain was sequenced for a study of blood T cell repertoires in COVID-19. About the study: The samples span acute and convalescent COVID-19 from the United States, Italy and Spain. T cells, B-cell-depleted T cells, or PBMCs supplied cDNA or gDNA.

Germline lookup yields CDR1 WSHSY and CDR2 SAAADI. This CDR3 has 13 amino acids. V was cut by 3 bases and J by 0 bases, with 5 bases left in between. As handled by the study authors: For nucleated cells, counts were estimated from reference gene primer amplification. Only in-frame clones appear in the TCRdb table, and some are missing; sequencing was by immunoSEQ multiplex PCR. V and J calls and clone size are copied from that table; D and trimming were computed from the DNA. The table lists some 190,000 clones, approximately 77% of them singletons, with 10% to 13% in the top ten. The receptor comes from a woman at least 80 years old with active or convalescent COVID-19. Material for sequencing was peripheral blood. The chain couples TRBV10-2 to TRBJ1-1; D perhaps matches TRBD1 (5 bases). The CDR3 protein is CASSDRVNTEAFF. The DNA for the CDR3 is TGCGCCAGCAGTGACAGGGTGAACACTGAAGCTTTCTTT.